A single sample is the source of the 19 T cell receptor beta chains below, sequenced in a study of cytomegalovirus exposure and HLA in healthy donors. 60 Vbeta and 13 Jbeta primers were used in PCR. Profiling relied on immunoSEQ multiplex PCR, and the TCRdb table lists in-frame clones only, not all of them. The table lists around 300,000 clones, just over 70% of them singletons. The sample was PBMCs. The receptors shown here come from a female donor in good health and CMV-seronegative.

The chain recombines TRBV14 with TRBJ1-1; 7 nucleotides match TRBD1. Germline V gene data show CDR1 as SGHDN and CDR2 as FVKESK. The CDR3 contains 17 residues. V lost 1 base to trimming and J lost 4 bases; unmatched junction nucleotides: 12. The CDR3: CASSQGTARQGATEAFF. The CDR3 nucleotides are TGTGCCAGCAGCCAAGGGACTGCAAGACAGGGAGCCACTGAAGCTTTCTTT.

The rearrangement links TRBV11-2 to TRBJ2-7; 10 nucleotides line up with TRBD1. The CDR3 is 16 amino acids. Germline CDR1 is SGHAT and CDR2 is FQNNGV. Losses at the gene ends were 4 bases for V and 7 bases for J; bases not matched to a gene: 13. The CDR3 spells CASSSDRGRPLLEQYF. The CDR3 region has the DNA TGTGCCAGCAGCTCCGACAGGGGGCGACCCCTTTTGGAGCAGTACTTC.

The chain employs TRBV28 and TRBJ2-7; the D gene is possibly TRBD2 (7 bases). Germline-derived CDR1 and CDR2 are MDHEN and SYDVKM. The CDR3 contains 13 residues. The V gene lost 2 bases and the J gene lost 6 bases, with 11 bases spanning the gap. CDR3 loop: CASSLGGGGEQYF. The CDR3 coding sequence is TGTGCCAGCAGTTTAGGGGGGGGCGGCGAGCAGTACTTC.

The chain links TRBV28 to TRBJ2-7; tentative D call: TRBD1 (5 bases). V was cut by 6 bases and J by 0 bases, with 9 bases left in between. CDR3 size: 13 residues. Germline CDR1 is MDHEN and CDR2 is SYDVKM. The CDR3 sequence: CASSLTVSYEQYF. For the CDR3, the DNA is TGTGCCAGCAGCTTGACAGTCTCCTACGAGCAGTACTTC.

The chain employs TRBV4-1 and TRBJ2-1, with a possible D match to TRBD2 (5 bases). The V gene's germline CDR1 is MGHRA and CDR2 YSYEKL. This CDR3 has 13 residues. V lost 6 bases and J lost 7, with 13 bases in between. For the CDR3, the DNA is TGCGCCAGCAGTTACGTCAGCGGTAATGAGCAGTTCTTC. As protein: CASSYVSGNEQFF.

V gene TRBV27 combines with J gene TRBJ2-7; tentative D call: TRBD2 (6 bases). CDR3 length equals 13 residues. Germline V gene sequence: CDR1 MNHEY, CDR2 SMNVEV (reference sequence). V was shortened by 6 bases and J by 5 bases, with 14 bases between the two germline ends. The CDR3 DNA follows: TGTGCCAGCAGGAATTCGGCGGGGCACGAGCAGTACTTC. Amino acid sequence: CASRNSAGHEQYF.

V usage is TRBV5-1 and J usage is TRBJ1-1, with a possible D match to TRBD1 (6 bases). Trimming removed 0 bases at V and 0 bases at J, with 9 bases between. CDR1 is SGHRS, CDR2 YFSETQ, per germline. There are 15 residues in the CDR3. The CDR3 is CASSLVEGVNTEAFF. The CDR3 DNA sequence: TGCGCCAGCAGCTTGGTTGAGGGGGTGAACACTGAAGCTTTCTTT. Combining the CDR3 with reference TRBV5-1 and TRBJ1-1 gives the whole variable domain KAGVTQTPRYLIKTRGQQVTLSCSPISGHRSVSWYQQTPGQGLQFLFEYFSETQRNKGNFPGRFSGRQFSNSRSEMNVSTLELGDSALYLCASSLVEGVNTEAFFGQGTRLTVV.

The chain has TRBV7-2 and TRBJ1-2; the match to TRBD1 covers 8 bases. This CDR3 spans 15 amino acids. Germline V CDR1 and CDR2: SGHTA, FQGNSA. V gave up 4 bases and J gave up 2 bases; unmatched junction bases: 6. CDR3 loop: CASSSGQGLNYGYTF. CDR3 nucleotide sequence: TGTGCCAGCAGCTCCGGACAGGGTCTCAACTATGGCTACACCTTC.

The CDR3 spells CASSLGLAAHIDTQYF. The CDR3 DNA reads TGCGCCAGCAGCTTGGGACTAGCGGCCCACATTGATACGCAGTATTTT. The chain uses TRBV5-1 and TRBJ2-3, with 9 bases lining up with TRBD2. The CDR3 runs to 16 residues. Germline V gene sequence: CDR1 SGHRS, CDR2 YFSETQ. The junction had 8 bases not matched to a gene; V was cut back by 0 bases and J by 6 bases. Looking up the rest from reference TRBV5-1 and TRBJ2-3 gives the full variable domain: KAGVTQTPRYLIKTRGQQVTLSCSPISGHRSVSWYQQTPGQGLQFLFEYFSETQRNKGNFPGRFSGRQFSNSRSEMNVSTLELGDSALYLCASSLGLAAHIDTQYFGPGTRLTVL.

V is TRBV19 and J is TRBJ1-1; 11 bases are a match to TRBD1. V lost 4 bases, J lost 6 bases, and 13 bases stayed unmatched. Germline lookup yields CDR1 LNHDA and CDR2 SQIVND (reference sequence). The CDR3 is 17 residues long. This CDR3 reads CASSRQGQGAFLSEAFF. CDR3 DNA: TGTGCCAGTAGTAGACAAGGACAGGGGGCCTTCCTCTCTGAAGCTTTCTTT.

The CDR3 protein is CASSPLASNTGELFF. The CDR3 bases are TGTGCCAGCTCACCACTGGCCTCGAACACCGGGGAGCTGTTTTTT. The chain carries TRBV18 and TRBJ2-2; D is ambiguous. V lost 1 base and J lost 0, with 6 bases in between. Germline V gene sequence: CDR1 KGHSH, CDR2 LQKENI. The CDR3 is 15 amino acids.

The chain uses TRBV11-2 and TRBJ2-3; 8 bases are shared with TRBD2. Germline values: CDR1 SGHAT, CDR2 FQNNGV. This CDR3 has 17 residues. Trimming cost V 2 bases and J 2 bases; bases outside gene matches: 9. In nucleotides, the CDR3 is TGTGCCAGCAGCTTAACCGGGAGGGCCACACACACAGATACGCAGTATTTT. Translation gives CASSLTGRATHTDTQYF.

The rearrangement uses TRBV9 and TRBJ2-1; 7 positions match TRBD1. This CDR3 region has 15 residues. V trimming: 3 bases; J trimming: 8 bases; junction bases outside the gene matches: 11. Germline V gene data show CDR1 as SGDLS and CDR2 as YYNGEE. CDR3 amino acids: CASSGSTGIMDEQFF. Written as DNA, the CDR3 is TGTGCCAGCAGCGGCTCGACAGGGATCATGGATGAGCAGTTCTTC.

This chain connects TRBV5-6 to TRBJ2-4; 9 bases fit TRBD1. Germline V gives CDR1 SGHDT, CDR2 YYEEEE. Trimming cost V 3 bases and J 8 bases; bases outside gene matches: 6. This CDR3 region has 14 residues. CDR3 in amino acids: CASSSDRGFYIQYF. The CDR3 DNA reads TGTGCCAGCAGCTCTGACAGGGGGTTTTACATTCAGTACTTC.

This clone came up a few times. The chain couples TRBV4-2 to TRBJ2-3; TRBD2 matches 7 bases. CDR1 is LGHNA, CDR2 YNFKEQ, per germline. The V gene end was trimmed by 2 bases and the J gene end by 0 bases; junction bases not matched to a gene: 8. CDR3 length: 17 amino acids. CDR3 in amino acids: CASSQFTSATSTDTQYF. The CDR3 bases are TGTGCCAGCAGCCAATTTACTAGCGCGACTAGCACAGATACGCAGTATTTT.

V is TRBV14 and J is TRBJ1-1; 8 bases line up with TRBD1. Germline V gene data show CDR1 as SGHDN and CDR2 as FVKESK. The CDR3 is 14 residues long. With 4 bases clipped from V and 4 bases from J, the junction kept 5 bases outside the gene matches. CDR3 residues: CASSLETGATEAFF. The CDR3 nucleotides are TGTGCCAGCAGCCTAGAGACAGGGGCCACTGAAGCTTTCTTT.

The chain recombines TRBV7-9 with TRBJ2-7; 7 bases align to TRBD1. V dropped 5 bases and J dropped 3; count of bases not matched to a gene: 7. Germline values: CDR1 SEHNR, CDR2 FQNEAQ (reference sequence). This CDR3 region has 14 residues. CDR3 coding DNA: TGTGCCAGCAGCCTACAGGGGTCGGACTACGAGCAGTACTTC. It translates to CASSLQGSDYEQYF.

The chain links TRBV25-1 to TRBJ2-2, with 8 positions matching TRBD2. Germline V gene sequence: CDR1 MGHDK, CDR2 SYGVNS. Trimming removed 9 bases from V and 4 bases from J; junction bases left unmatched: 13. The CDR3 is 16 amino acids. CDR3 sequence reads: CARYMTGREGTGELFF. CDR3 DNA: TGTGCCAGATACATGACAGGCCGGGAGGGCACCGGGGAGCTGTTTTTT.

The gene calls are TRBV29-1 and TRBJ1-2, with TRBD1 matching over 9 bases. CDR3 size: 15 residues. Trimming removed 0 bases from V and 8 bases from J; junction bases left unmatched: 10. The germline V gene encodes CDR1 SQVTM and CDR2 ANQGSEA. Here the CDR3 reads CSVEEQGAGREGYTF. The CDR3 DNA is TGCAGCGTTGAAGAACAGGGGGCGGGCAGGGAAGGCTACACCTTC.